Each of the 7 T cell receptor beta chains below was sequenced from the same sample in a study of memory CD4+ T cells and cytomegalovirus serostatus. Single viable CD3+CD4+CD8-CD45RO+ cells were sorted as the memory CD4+ T cells. Assay used: immunoSEQ multiplex PCR; TCRdb lists only in-frame clones, some missing. The sample has approximately 47,000 clones, 60% to 80% seen once. The sequencing sample was made of memory CD4+ T cells from blood. The origin of the receptors is an adult in good health and CMV-seronegative.

The V call is TRBV11-3, the J call TRBJ2-5; 8 bases are shared with TRBD2. Germline V gene lookup returns CDR1 SGHNT and CDR2 YENEEA. The CDR3 covers 14 residues. V was clipped by 7 bases and J by 5 bases; unmatched bases: 9. CDR3 sequence reads: CASTPGGGKETQYF. The CDR3 coding sequence is TGTGCCAGCACCCCGGGGGGGGGCAAGGAGACCCAGTACTTC. Full variable domain (rest looked up from reference TRBV11-3 and TRBJ2-5): EAGVVQSPRYKIIEKKQPVAFWCNPISGHNTLYWYLQNLGQGPELLIRYENEEAVDDSQLPKDRFSAERLKGVDSTLKIQPAELGDSAVYLCASTPGGGKETQYFGPGTRLLVL.

The chain carries TRBV5-1 and TRBJ2-2, with TRBD2 matching over 10 bases. The germline V gene has CDR1 SGHRS and CDR2 YFSETQ. The CDR3 runs to 16 residues. Germline trimming cut 4 bases from V and 5 bases from J; bases unmatched to any gene: 8. This CDR3 reads CASSVSGGGSTGELFF. CDR3 DNA: TGCGCCAGCAGCGTCAGCGGGGGGGGAAGTACCGGGGAGCTGTTTTTT.

A few counts support this clone. The rearrangement links TRBV7-3 to TRBJ1-6; D is uncertain. V lost 5 bases, J lost 7 bases, and 9 bases lay in between. Germline V CDR1 and CDR2: SGHTA, FQGTGA. This CDR3 spans 13 amino acids. In DNA, the CDR3 is TGTGCCAGCAGCCTCGGGGTAAATTCACCCCTCCACTTT. Its protein is CASSLGVNSPLHF.

The chain uses TRBV19 and TRBJ2-1; D is perhaps TRBD1 (5 bases). The V gene lost 1 base and the J gene lost 6 bases, with 13 bases spanning the gap. The CDR3 sequence is 15 residues long. Germline V lookup: CDR1 LNHDA, CDR2 SQIVND (reference sequence). The CDR3 loop reads CASSIGQGSGNEQFF. DNA of the CDR3: TGTGCCAGTAGTATAGGGCAGGGATCGGGCAATGAGCAGTTCTTC.

This chain connects TRBV6-5 to TRBJ1-5; a possible D gene is TRBD1 (5 bases). Germline V gene data show CDR1 as MNHEY and CDR2 as SVGAGI. With 5 bases removed from V and 5 bases from J, the gap between germline ends came to 10 bases. The CDR3 runs to 13 residues. CDR3 DNA sequence: TGTGCCAGCAGTAGAGACAGATATCAGCCCCAGCATTTT. As protein: CASSRDRYQPQHF.

J is TRBJ2-7 and V is TRBV7-2; D is unclear. The germline gives CDR1 SGHTA, CDR2 FQGNSA. This CDR3 region has 14 residues. V lost 4 bases to trimming and J lost 0 bases, with 10 bases between them. The DNA of the CDR3 is TGTGCCAGCAGCTCCTTGTGGACCTCCTACGAGCAGTACTTC. Protein: CASSSLWTSYEQYF.

This clone has a handful of counts. The rearrangement joins TRBV28 to TRBJ2-7; D unclear. V was cut by 6 bases and J by 2 bases, with 14 bases left in between. Germline V gene data show CDR1 as MDHEN and CDR2 as SYDVKM. This CDR3 comprises 14 residues. CDR3 region: CASSPGRFAYEQYF. The CDR3, as DNA: TGTGCCAGCAGCCCCGGACGGTTCGCCTACGAGCAGTACTTC.